A single sample is the source of the 20 T cell receptor beta chains below, sequenced in a study of blood T cell repertoires in COVID-19. The data were produced by immunoSEQ multiplex PCR, yet TCRdb's version contains in-frame clones alone and is incomplete. Of 300,000 to 400,000 clones in the sample, about nine tenths are singletons; the top ten hold 7% to 8%. Sample: peripheral blood. The receptors stem from a woman aged 65 to 85 with COVID-19, enrolled during active disease.

The rearrangement uses TRBV24-1 and TRBJ2-1, with D tentatively TRBD1 (6 bases). Germline CDR1 reads KGHDR; CDR2 reads SFDVKD. Deletions cut 4 bases from V and 2 bases from J, with 14 bases between. CDR3 length equals 16 residues. The CDR3 coding sequence is TGTGCCACCAGTGAACGTACAGGGATTACCTACAATGAGCAGTTCTTC. Protein product: CATSERTGITYNEQFF.

The V gene is TRBV7-9, the J gene TRBJ1-3; a possible D gene is TRBD1 (6 bases). V dropped 5 bases and J dropped 0 bases, with 14 bases sitting between them. Germline V lookup: CDR1 SEHNR, CDR2 FQNEAQ (reference sequence). There are 16 residues in the CDR3. The CDR3 reads CASSPDRPSSGNTIYF. As DNA, the CDR3 is TGTGCCAGCAGCCCAGACAGGCCTAGCTCTGGAAACACCATATATTTT. The whole variable domain, filled in from reference TRBV7-9 and TRBJ1-3, reads DTGVSQNPRHKITKRGQNVTFRCDPISEHNRLYWYRQTLGQGPEFLTYFQNEAQLEKSRLLSDRFSAERPKGSFSTLEIQRTEQGDSAMYLCASSPDRPSSGNTIYFGEGSWLTVV.

This clone was detected only a few times. The rearrangement links TRBV30 to TRBJ1-2; D gene unclear. Germline CDR1 and CDR2: GTSNPN and SVGIG (reference sequence). The V and J ends lost 0 bases and 4 bases respectively, with 9 bases between them. This CDR3 is built from 13 residues. The CDR3 nucleotides read TGTGCCTGGAGTGTAATGGGGAGCTATGGCTACACCTTC. Its translation is CAWSVMGSYGYTF.

The CDR3 is CASSPAVGGLTDTQYF. The DNA for the CDR3 is TGTGCCAGCTCACCTGCGGTGGGAGGGCTGACAGATACGCAGTATTTT. This chain joins TRBV18 and TRBJ2-3; 7 positions agree with TRBD2. The CDR3 runs to 16 residues. In germline, CDR1 is KGHSH, CDR2 LQKENI. Trimming at V came to 3 bases and at J to 3 bases, leaving 9 bases not matched to a gene.

This chain uses TRBV7-2 with TRBJ1-5; 11 nucleotides line up with TRBD1. The germline V gene has CDR1 SGHTA and CDR2 FQGNSA. V dropped 5 bases and J dropped 6; count of bases not matched to a gene: 3. The CDR3 has 14 residues. The CDR3 reads CASSRDRGSQPQHF. The CDR3 DNA reads as TGTGCCAGCAGCAGGGACAGGGGGAGTCAGCCCCAGCATTTT.

V is TRBV18 and J is TRBJ1-1, with TRBD1 matching 7 bases. Germline trimming cut 4 bases from V and 3 bases from J; bases unmatched to any gene: 5. The CDR3 spans 14 residues. Germline lookup yields CDR1 KGHSH and CDR2 LQKENI. The CDR3: CASSLGTGDTEAFF. In nucleotides, the CDR3 is TGTGCCAGCTCACTCGGCACAGGGGACACTGAAGCTTTCTTT. The full variable domain, in which reference TRBV18 and TRBJ1-1 provide the parts outside the CDR3, is NAGVMQNPRHLVRRRGQEARLRCSPMKGHSHVYWYRQLPEEGLKFMVYLQKENIIDESGMPKERFSAEFPKEGPSILRIQQVVRGDSAAYFCASSLGTGDTEAFFGQGTRLTVV.

Points on this clone: The identical CDR3 is also encoded by other nucleotide sequences in the sample. The chain is built from TRBV5-1 and TRBJ2-2, with D perhaps TRBD1 (5 bases). CDR1 SGHRS and CDR2 YFSETQ come from the germline V gene. The V gene lost 0 bases and the J gene lost 0 bases, with 6 bases spanning the gap. CDR3 size: 15 residues. The CDR3 reads CASSLAGTNTGELFF. CDR3 coding DNA: TGCGCCAGCAGCTTGGCAGGGACGAACACCGGGGAGCTGTTTTTT.

This clone appeared a few times. The genes are TRBV6-2 or TRBV6-3 and TRBJ2-3; maybe TRBD2 (5 bases). Germline V gene sequence: CDR1 MNHEY, CDR2 SVGEGT. The CDR3 contains 17 residues. Trimming removed 2 bases from V and 2 bases from J, with 17 bases in between. The CDR3 bases are TGTGCCAGCAGTTACGCACGCGGGCGGCCAATCACAGATACGCAGTATTTT. It codes for CASSYARGRPITDTQYF.

As concerns this clone: The sample carries other DNA sequences with the same CDR3. The rearrangement uses TRBV6-5 and TRBJ1-2; D is unclear. The V gene's germline CDR1 is MNHEY and CDR2 SVGAGI. V lost 5 bases and J 6 bases, leaving 7 bases between the germline ends. This CDR3 has 11 amino acids. The CDR3 here is CASSRGNGYTF. For the CDR3, the DNA is TGTGCCAGCAGTCGGGGAAATGGCTACACCTTC.

This CDR3 reads CATSDSWGQNNQPQHF. The CDR3 region has the DNA TGTGCCACCAGTGATTCTTGGGGACAGAATAATCAGCCCCAGCATTTT. The chain is built from TRBV24-1 and TRBJ1-5, with 7 bases identical to TRBD1. CDR1 and CDR2 (germline): KGHDR, SFDVKD. The CDR3 spans 16 residues. The V gene end was trimmed by 2 bases and the J gene end by 4 bases; junction bases not matched to a gene: 7.

The rearrangement links TRBV7-9 to TRBJ1-1, with D unclear. Germline assignment: CDR1 SEHNR and CDR2 FQNEAQ (reference sequence). This CDR3 is 18 amino acids long. Trimming left V 2 bases short and J 1 base short, with 20 bases between. This chain's CDR3 is CASSLSRIKDSTNTEAFF. The DNA for the CDR3 is TGTGCCAGCAGCTTATCCCGGATAAAAGACTCAACGAACACTGAAGCTTTCTTT.

The chain couples TRBV2 to TRBJ2-3; 9 nucleotides match TRBD2. V was pared by 1 base and J by 2 bases, with 13 bases of the junction left unmatched. The germline CDR1 and CDR2 sequences are SNHLY and FYNNEI. The CDR3 contains 19 residues. The CDR3 is CASSEGEAGGTQNTDTQYF. CDR3 DNA sequence: TGTGCCAGCAGTGAAGGGGAGGCGGGGGGGACTCAAAACACAGATACGCAGTATTTT.

To note about this clone: The sample contains more than one DNA sequence encoding this CDR3. The chain uses TRBV5-1 and TRBJ1-1; D may be TRBD1 (5 bases). Germline lookup yields CDR1 SGHRS and CDR2 YFSETQ. Trimming removed 1 base from V and 4 bases from J, with 11 bases in between. This CDR3 has 14 residues. CDR3 amino acids: CASSLRQGGTEAFF. CDR3 sequence (DNA): TGCGCCAGCAGCTTGAGGCAGGGAGGCACTGAAGCTTTCTTT. The full variable domain, completed using reference TRBV5-1 and TRBJ1-1, is KAGVTQTPRYLIKTRGQQVTLSCSPISGHRSVSWYQQTPGQGLQFLFEYFSETQRNKGNFPGRFSGRQFSNSRSEMNVSTLELGDSALYLCASSLRQGGTEAFFGQGTRLTVV.

The chain carries TRBV10-1 and TRBJ1-1; D not certain. Per germline, CDR1 WNHNN and CDR2 SYGVQD (reference sequence). The CDR3 spans 13 residues. V shed 7 bases and J shed 1 base, with 10 bases lying between them. The CDR3 spells CASKARENTEAFF. CDR3 nucleotides: TGCGCCAGCAAGGCCCGGGAGAACACTGAAGCTTTCTTT.

V usage is TRBV5-6 and J usage is TRBJ2-3; TRBD1 matches 10 bases. Per germline, CDR1 SGHDT and CDR2 YYEEEE. The trim removed 4 bases at V and 6 bases at J, leaving 8 bases unmatched. This CDR3 comprises 15 residues. The CDR3 region has the DNA TGTGCCAGCAGCCGGGACAGGGGCATTTCTGATACGCAGTATTTT. Translated: CASSRDRGISDTQYF.

This sequence joins TRBV19 and TRBJ1-2; D may be TRBD1 (5 bases). The CDR3 spans 16 residues. Trimming removed 5 bases at V and 0 bases at J, with 16 bases between. The germline CDR1 and CDR2 sequences are LNHDA and SQIVND (reference sequence). The CDR3 protein is CASSVRQREANYGYTF. DNA of the CDR3: TGTGCCAGTAGTGTCCGACAGCGGGAGGCTAACTATGGCTACACCTTC.

The V call is TRBV5-6, the J call TRBJ1-5; a weak D match, TRBD1 (5 bases). The CDR3 is 13 amino acids. The germline V and J ends were trimmed by 4 bases and 5 bases, with 10 bases remaining between them. Germline V gene lookup returns CDR1 SGHDT and CDR2 YYEEEE. The CDR3 coding sequence is TGTGCCAGCAGCCGACAGATGGATCAGCCCCAGCATTTT. This codes for CASSRQMDQPQHF. Combining the CDR3 with reference TRBV5-6 and TRBJ1-5 gives the whole variable domain DAGVTQSPTHLIKTRGQQVTLRCSPKSGHDTVSWYQQALGQGPQFIFQYYEEEERQRGNFPDRFSGHQFPNYSSELNVNALLLGDSALYLCASSRQMDQPQHFGDGTRLSIL.

The chain combines TRBV3-1 (or the pseudogene TRBV3-2) with TRBJ1-1, with D possibly TRBD1 on 5 matching bases. Trimming left V 0 bases short and J 4 bases short, with 12 bases between. The CDR3 length is 15 residues. The germline V gene has CDR1 LGHDT and CDR2 YNNKEL (reference sequence). The CDR3 loop is CASSQEARDSTEAFF. The CDR3 DNA sequence: TGTGCCAGCAGCCAAGAGGCCAGGGATAGCACTGAAGCTTTCTTT.

The count of this clone is one. The chain has TRBV19 and TRBJ1-2; D is uncertain. V shed 5 bases and J shed 8 bases, with 12 bases lying between them. Germline assignment: CDR1 LNHDA and CDR2 SQIVND (reference sequence). The CDR3 spans 12 residues. The CDR3 DNA reads TGTGCCAGTAGTTCCTCGACTGGGGGCTACACCTTC. Translating it yields CASSSSTGGYTF. Combining the CDR3 with reference TRBV19 and TRBJ1-2 gives the whole variable domain DGGITQSPKYLFRKEGQNVTLSCEQNLNHDAMYWYRQDPGQGLRLIYYSQIVNDFQKGDIAEGYSVSREKKESFPLTVTSAQKNPTAFYLCASSSSTGGYTFGSGTRLTVV.

The chain couples TRBV5-1 to TRBJ2-1, with 11 bases lining up with TRBD2. The CDR3 consists of 17 residues. V was pared by 0 bases and J by 6 bases, with 8 bases of the junction left unmatched. Per the germline V gene, CDR1 is SGHRS and CDR2 is YFSETQ. CDR3 amino acids: CASSLATLAGGGNEQFF. The DNA of the CDR3 is TGCGCCAGCAGCTTGGCCACTCTAGCGGGGGGCGGCAATGAGCAGTTCTTC.